The rows below give T cell receptor beta chains drawn from one sample of a study of T-cell reconstitution after alpha-beta-depleted transplantation in children. TCRdb passed the PCR reads through MiXCR, listing each CDR3 protein once. The data hold hundreds of thousands of distinct CDR3 sequences, with roughly 16% observed a single time. The sample consisted of PBMCs, mostly from graft donor cells, taken 360 days after TCRalphabeta/CD19-depleted stem cell transplant. Receptor source: a male patient aged 2-10 years who had a stem cell transplant for acute lymphoblastic leukemia, so the T cells may come from the graft donor. CDR3s include the opening cysteine and the closing phenylalanine or tryptophan. The D gene is left open where the match is weak. The size of a clone is reported for some rows only, either as once, few or many, or as a class for expanded clones.

j_gene | v_gene | abundance | d_gene | CDR3aa | CDR3nt
TRBJ2-7 | TRBV10-3 | many | . | CAISDRSPYEQYF | TGTGCCATCAGTGACAGGTCCCCCTACGAGCAGTACTTC
TRBJ2-1 | TRBV4-3 | . | . | CASSPNGGLWYNEQFF | TGCGCCAGCAGCCCCAATGGGGGTCTGTGGTACAATGAGCAGTTCTTC
TRBJ1-4 | TRBV7-2 | . | . | CASSSRASTNEKLFF | TGTGCCAGCAGTTCCAGGGCTTCAACTAATGAAAAACTGTTTTTT
TRBJ1-1 | TRBV5-1 | few | . | CASSLGIGRGEAFF | TGCGCCAGCAGCTTAGGAATTGGTCGGGGAGAGGCTTTCTTT
TRBJ1-2 | TRBV7-8 | few | . | CASSPDPGNYGYTF | TGTGCCAGCAGCCCCGACCCCGGCAACTATGGCTACACCTTC
TRBJ2-3 | TRBV2 | . | TRBD2 | CASIAGGSTDTQYF | TGTGCCAGCATAGCGGGAGGGTCCACAGATACGCAGTATTTT
TRBJ2-1 | TRBV29-1 | many | TRBD2 | CSAGGDYYNEQFF | TGCAGCGCGGGGGGGGACTACTACAATGAGCAGTTCTTC
TRBJ2-5 | TRBV29-1 | many | TRBD2 | CSVTKAGGRRETQYF | TGCAGCGTTACTAAAGCGGGAGGGAGAAGGGAGACCCAGTACTTC
TRBJ1-5 | TRBV4-1 | . | TRBD1 | CASSRTGGLGQPQHF | TGCGCCAGCAGCCGGACAGGGGGACTCGGTCAGCCCCAGCATTTT
TRBJ2-5 | TRBV12-3/TRBV12-4 | many | . | CASTPGTAQETQYF | TGTGCCAGCACTCCCGGGACTGCACAAGAGACCCAGTACTTC
TRBJ2-5 | TRBV18 | . | TRBD2 | CASSDGLAGRQETQYF | TGTGCCAGCTCAGACGGACTAGCGGGAAGGCAAGAGACCCAGTACTTC
TRBJ2-7 | TRBV28 | few | . | CASTPRGRGGEQYF | TGTGCCAGCACCCCCAGGGGGAGGGGAGGGGAGCAGTACTTC
TRBJ2-5 | TRBV5-6 | many | . | CASSLGPTQETQYF | TGTGCCAGCAGCTTGGGGCCAACTCAAGAGACCCAGTACTTC
TRBJ2-7 | TRBV2 | few | TRBD2 | CASKELAGEGPYEQYF | TGTGCCAGCAAAGAGTTAGCGGGAGAGGGGCCCTACGAGCAGTACTTC
TRBJ2-7 | TRBV9 | once | . | CASSVGLRGEQYF | TGTGCCAGCAGCGTAGGACTCAGGGGCGAGCAGTACTTC
TRBJ2-1 | TRBV24-1 | . | . | CATSAVPRAGIAYNEQFF | TGTGCCACCAGTGCCGTCCCCCGGGCGGGTATCGCCTACAATGAGCAGTTCTTC
TRBJ2-7 | TRBV12-3/TRBV12-4 | . | . | CASSLAGGLIYEQYF | TGTGCCAGCAGCCTGGCTGGCGGACTGATCTACGAGCAGTACTTC
TRBJ2-5 | TRBV7-2 | few | . | CASSLKWGKETQYF | TGTGCCAGCAGCTTAAAATGGGGGAAAGAGACCCAGTACTTC
TRBJ2-3 | TRBV20-1 | . | . | CSASPPSGNTQYF | TGCAGTGCTAGCCCCCCCAGCGGTAATACGCAGTATTTT
TRBJ2-2 | TRBV11-2 | . | TRBD1 | CASSGYRGLGELFF | TGTGCCAGCAGCGGATACAGGGGGCTCGGGGAGCTGTTTTTT
TRBJ2-3 | TRBV4-2 | few | . | CASSQELGDTQYF | TGTGCCAGCAGCCAAGAACTAGGGGATACGCAGTATTTT
TRBJ2-2 | TRBV4-2 | . | . | CASSPREGANTGELFF | TGTGCCAGCAGCCCAAGAGAAGGAGCGAACACCGGGGAGCTGTTTTTT
TRBJ2-7 | TRBV7-8 | few | . | CASSRRGYEQYF | TGTGCCAGCAGCAGACGAGGGTACGAGCAGTACTTC